This T cell receptor beta chain was documented in a study of blood T cells in healthy people across ages. Using a J-beta primer mix together with a sample-barcoded 5' primer, a second PCR was run for roughly 6 to 12 cycles. TCRdb reanalysed the 5' RACE reads using MiXCR and keeps one entry per CDR3 protein. The data hold 550,000 to 800,000 distinct CDR3 sequences, with roughly 30% observed a single time. Sequencing input: blood. The clonotype comes from a woman at least 80 years old in good health.

The CDR3 sequence: CSVPWSGRNGQYF. The CDR3 nucleotides are TGCAGCGTCCCTTGGTCAGGGAGGAATGGGCAGTACTTC. The chain recombines TRBV29-1 with TRBJ2-5; maybe TRBD2 (6 bases). V was shortened by 6 bases and J by 11 bases, with 22 bases between the two germline ends. The germline V gene has CDR1 SQVTM and CDR2 ANQGSEA. The CDR3 has 13 amino acids. The full variable domain, rest sourced from reference TRBV29-1 and TRBJ2-5, is SAVISQKPSRDICQRGTSLTIQCQVDSQVTMMFWYRQQPGQSLTLIATANQGSEATYESGFVIDKFPISRPNLTFSTLTVSNMSPEDSSIYLCSVPWSGRNGQYFGPGTRLLVL.